This TCR beta chain was obtained from a study of T cells expressing NK-cell markers. Whole-study context: Source material for TCR beta repertoires consisted of sorted CD3+CD56+NKG2C+, CD3+CD56+NKG2C- and CD3+CD56-NKG2C+ T cells.

The length of the CDR3 is 14 residues. Germline CDR1 reads LNHNV; CDR2 reads YYDKDF (reference sequence). TCRdb reprocessed the 5' RACE reads and keeps a single row for each CDR3 protein, giving no DNA. This sample's clone table lists around 380,000 distinct CDR3 sequences. Findings and caveats of the study: More than five donors showed dominant NKG2C+ clonotypes comprising about 1.0-7.5% of their CD8+ T cells. One observes that, in a handful of donors, these clonotypes were also the leading ones within the CD3+CD56-NKG2C+ fraction.

Points on this clonotype: Its antigen is unidentified.

This clonotype originated in a woman in her 50s in good health. Source material: blood T cells: a sorted CD56 or NKG2C T cell subset, CD4+ or CD8+ T cells, or bulk PBMC T cells (not recorded which). The chain carries TRBV15 and TRBJ2-5; TCRdb gives TRBD2 as the D gene, but with no DNA this cannot be confirmed. CDR3 in amino acids: CATSRGLAKETQYF.